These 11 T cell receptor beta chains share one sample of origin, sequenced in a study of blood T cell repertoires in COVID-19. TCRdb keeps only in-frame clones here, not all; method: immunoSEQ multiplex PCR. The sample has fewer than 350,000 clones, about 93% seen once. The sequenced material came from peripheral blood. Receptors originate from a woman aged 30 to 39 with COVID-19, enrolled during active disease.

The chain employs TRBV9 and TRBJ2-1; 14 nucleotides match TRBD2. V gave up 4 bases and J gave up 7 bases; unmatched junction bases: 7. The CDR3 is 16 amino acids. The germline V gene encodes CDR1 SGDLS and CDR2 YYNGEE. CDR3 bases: TGTGCCAGCAGCCCACGACTAGCGGGAGGGCTTAATGAGCAGTTCTTC. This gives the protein CASSPRLAGGLNEQFF.

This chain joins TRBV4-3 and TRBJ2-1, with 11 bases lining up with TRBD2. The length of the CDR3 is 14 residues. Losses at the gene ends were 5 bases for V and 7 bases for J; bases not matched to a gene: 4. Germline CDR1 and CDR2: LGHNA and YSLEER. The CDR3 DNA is TGCGCCAGCAGCTTAGCGGGAGGGGGTAATGAGCAGTTCTTC. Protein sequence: CASSLAGGGNEQFF.

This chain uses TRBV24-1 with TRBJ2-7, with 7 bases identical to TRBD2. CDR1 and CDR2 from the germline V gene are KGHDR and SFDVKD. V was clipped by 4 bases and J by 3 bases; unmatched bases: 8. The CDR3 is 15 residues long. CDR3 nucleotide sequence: TGTGCCACCAGTGACCCCCAGGCGGGAGACTACGAGCAGTACTTC. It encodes CATSDPQAGDYEQYF.

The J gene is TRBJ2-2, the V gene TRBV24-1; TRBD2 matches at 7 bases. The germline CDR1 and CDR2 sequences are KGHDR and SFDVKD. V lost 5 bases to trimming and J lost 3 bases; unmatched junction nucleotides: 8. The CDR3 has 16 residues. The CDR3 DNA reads TGTGCCACCAGTGGATTTGGACTAGACTACACCGGGGAGCTGTTTTTT. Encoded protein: CATSGFGLDYTGELFF.

The CDR3 is CASSMGVGGFTEAFF. Written as DNA, the CDR3 is TGTGCCAGTAGTATGGGTGTTGGGGGGTTCACTGAAGCTTTCTTT. V gene TRBV19 combines with J gene TRBJ1-1; perhaps TRBD1 as D (5 bases). V was pared by 3 bases and J by 4 bases, with 15 bases between. The CDR3 covers 15 residues. The V gene's germline CDR1 is LNHDA and CDR2 SQIVND (reference sequence).

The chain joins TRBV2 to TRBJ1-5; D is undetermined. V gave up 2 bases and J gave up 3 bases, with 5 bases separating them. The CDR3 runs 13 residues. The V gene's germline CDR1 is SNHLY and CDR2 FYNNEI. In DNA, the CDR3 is TGTGCCAGCAGTGAATATTCCAATCAGCCCCAGCATTTT. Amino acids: CASSEYSNQPQHF.

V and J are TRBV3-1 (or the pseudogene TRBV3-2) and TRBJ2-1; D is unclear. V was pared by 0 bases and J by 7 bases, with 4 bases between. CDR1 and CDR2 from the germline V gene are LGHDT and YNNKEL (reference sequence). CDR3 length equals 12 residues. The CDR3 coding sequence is TGTGCCAGCAGCCAAGAGGAGAATGAGCAGTTCTTC. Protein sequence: CASSQEENEQFF.

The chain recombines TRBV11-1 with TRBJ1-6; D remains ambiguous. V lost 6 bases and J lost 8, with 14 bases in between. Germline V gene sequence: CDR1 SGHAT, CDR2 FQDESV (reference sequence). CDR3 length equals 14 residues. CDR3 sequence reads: CASSSRPRDSPLHF. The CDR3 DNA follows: TGTGCCAGCAGTTCCCGCCCCCGAGATTCACCCCTCCACTTT. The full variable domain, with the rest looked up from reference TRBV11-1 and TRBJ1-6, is EAEVAQSPRYKITEKSQAVAFWCDPISGHATLYWYRQILGQGPELLVQFQDESVVDDSQLPKDRFSAERLKGVDSTLKIQPAELGDSAMYLCASSSRPRDSPLHFGNGTRLTVT.

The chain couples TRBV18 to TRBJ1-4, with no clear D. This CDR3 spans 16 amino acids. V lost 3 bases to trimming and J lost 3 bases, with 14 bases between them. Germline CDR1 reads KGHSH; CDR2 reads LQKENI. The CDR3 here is CASSPRTEKANEKLFF. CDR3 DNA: TGTGCCAGCTCACCGAGAACTGAAAAAGCTAATGAAAAACTGTTTTTT.

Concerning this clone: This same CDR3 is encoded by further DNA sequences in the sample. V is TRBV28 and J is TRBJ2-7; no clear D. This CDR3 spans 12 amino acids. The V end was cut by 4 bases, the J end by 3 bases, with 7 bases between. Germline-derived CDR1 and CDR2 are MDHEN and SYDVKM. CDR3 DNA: TGTGCCAGCAGTTCTTCTTACTACGAGCAGTACTTC. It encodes CASSSSYYEQYF.

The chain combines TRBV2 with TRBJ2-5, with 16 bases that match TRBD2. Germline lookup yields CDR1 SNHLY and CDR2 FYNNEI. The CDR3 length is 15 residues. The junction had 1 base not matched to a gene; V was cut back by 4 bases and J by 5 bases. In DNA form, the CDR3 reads TGTGCCAGCAGTGCGGGACTAGCGGGAGGGGAGACCCAGTACTTC. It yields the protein CASSAGLAGGETQYF. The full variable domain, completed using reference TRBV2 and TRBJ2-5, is EPEVTQTPSHQVTQMGQEVILRCVPISNHLYFYWYRQILGQKVEFLVSFYNNEISEKSEIFDDQFSVERPDGSNFTLKIRSTKLEDSAMYFCASSAGLAGGETQYFGPGTRLLVL.